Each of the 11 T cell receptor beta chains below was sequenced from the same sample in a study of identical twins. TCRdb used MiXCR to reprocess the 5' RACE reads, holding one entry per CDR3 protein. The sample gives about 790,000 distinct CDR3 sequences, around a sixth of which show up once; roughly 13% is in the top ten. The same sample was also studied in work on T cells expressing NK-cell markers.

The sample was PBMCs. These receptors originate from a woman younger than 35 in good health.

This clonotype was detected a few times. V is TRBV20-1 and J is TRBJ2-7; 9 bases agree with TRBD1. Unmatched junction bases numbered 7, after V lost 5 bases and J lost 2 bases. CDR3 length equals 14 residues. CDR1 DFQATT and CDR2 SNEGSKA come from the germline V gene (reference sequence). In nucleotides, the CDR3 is TGCAGTGCTGGGGGGACAGGGAATACCTACGAGCAGTACTTC. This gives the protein CSAGGTGNTYEQYF.

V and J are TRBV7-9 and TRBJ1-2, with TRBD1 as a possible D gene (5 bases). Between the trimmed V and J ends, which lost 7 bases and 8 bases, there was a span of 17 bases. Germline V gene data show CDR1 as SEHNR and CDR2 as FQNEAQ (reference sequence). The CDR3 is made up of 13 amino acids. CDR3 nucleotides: TGTGCCAGCACCGCGAGGACCAGGGACGGCTACACCTTC. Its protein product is CASTARTRDGYTF.

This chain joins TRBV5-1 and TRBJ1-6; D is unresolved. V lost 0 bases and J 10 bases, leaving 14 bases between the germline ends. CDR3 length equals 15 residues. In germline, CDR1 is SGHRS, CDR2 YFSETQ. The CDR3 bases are TGCGCCAGCAGCTTGGCCGGGGTTGGTCGGTCACCCCTCCACTTT. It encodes CASSLAGVGRSPLHF.

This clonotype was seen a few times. CDR3 sequence: CASSPSGVAGGYTF. The CDR3 region has the DNA TGTGCCAGCAGCCCCTCAGGGGTTGCTGGTGGCTACACCTTC. The chain employs TRBV6-1 and TRBJ1-2, with D perhaps matching TRBD1 (6 bases). The CDR3 is 14 residues long. Trimming stripped 6 bases from V and 7 bases from J, with 18 bases between. Germline assignment: CDR1 MNHNS and CDR2 SASEGT.

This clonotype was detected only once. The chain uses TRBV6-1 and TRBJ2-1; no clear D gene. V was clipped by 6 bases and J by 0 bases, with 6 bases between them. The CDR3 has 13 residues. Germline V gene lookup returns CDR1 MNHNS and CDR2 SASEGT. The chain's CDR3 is CASRTVSYNEQFF. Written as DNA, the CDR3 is TGTGCCAGCAGGACGGTCTCCTACAATGAGCAGTTCTTC.

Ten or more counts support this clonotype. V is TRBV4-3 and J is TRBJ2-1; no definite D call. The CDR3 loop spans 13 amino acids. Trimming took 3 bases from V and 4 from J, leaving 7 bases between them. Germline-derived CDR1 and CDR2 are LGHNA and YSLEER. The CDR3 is CASSQTGYNEQFF. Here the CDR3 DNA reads TGCGCCAGCAGCCAGACGGGTTACAATGAGCAGTTCTTC.

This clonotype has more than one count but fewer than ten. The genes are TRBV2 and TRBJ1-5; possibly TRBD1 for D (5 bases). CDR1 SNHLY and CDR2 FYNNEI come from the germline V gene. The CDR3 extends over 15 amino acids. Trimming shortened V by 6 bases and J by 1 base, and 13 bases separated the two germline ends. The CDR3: CASRRGRLSNQPQHF. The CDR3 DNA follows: TGTGCCAGCAGGAGGGGCCGACTAAGCAATCAGCCCCAGCATTTT. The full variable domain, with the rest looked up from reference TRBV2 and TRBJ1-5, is EPEVTQTPSHQVTQMGQEVILRCVPISNHLYFYWYRQILGQKVEFLVSFYNNEISEKSEIFDDQFSVERPDGSNFTLKIRSTKLEDSAMYFCASRRGRLSNQPQHFGDGTRLSIL.

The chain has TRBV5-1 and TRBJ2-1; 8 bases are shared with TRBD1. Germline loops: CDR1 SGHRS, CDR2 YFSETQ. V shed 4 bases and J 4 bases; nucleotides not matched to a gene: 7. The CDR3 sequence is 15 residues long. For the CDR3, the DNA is TGCGCCAGCAGCGGGCAGGGGGCCGCGTACAATGAGCAGTTCTTC. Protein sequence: CASSGQGAAYNEQFF.

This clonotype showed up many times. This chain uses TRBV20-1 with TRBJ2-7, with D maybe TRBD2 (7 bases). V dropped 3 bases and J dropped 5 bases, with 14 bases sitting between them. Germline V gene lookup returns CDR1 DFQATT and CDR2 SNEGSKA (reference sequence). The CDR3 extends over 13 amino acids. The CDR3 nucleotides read TGCAGTGCTAGTGGGGGGGCCTACCACGAGCAGTACTTC. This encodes CSASGGAYHEQYF.

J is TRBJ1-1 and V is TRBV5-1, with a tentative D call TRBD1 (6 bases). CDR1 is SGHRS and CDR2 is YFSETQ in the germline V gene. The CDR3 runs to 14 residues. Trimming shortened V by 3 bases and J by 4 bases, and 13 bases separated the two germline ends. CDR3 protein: CASSWGGAPTEAFF. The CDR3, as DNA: TGCGCCAGCAGCTGGGGGGGGGCCCCCACTGAAGCTTTCTTT.

CDR3 nucleotide sequence: TGCGCCAGCAGCCCCCTCCTACATGAGGGACCGGACACTGAAGCTTTCTTT. It specifies CASSPLLHEGPDTEAFF. The chain has TRBV4-3 and TRBJ1-1; D may be TRBD1 (5 bases). Per germline, CDR1 LGHNA and CDR2 YSLEER. The CDR3 sequence is 17 residues long. Trimming removed 4 bases from V and 3 bases from J, with 21 bases in between.